A single sample gave rise to the 24 T cell receptor beta chains below, sequenced in a study of spatial heterogeneity in lung cancer. The time point was: blood at routine non-recurrence follow-up after resection. A single record per CDR3 protein comes from TCRdb applying MiXCR to the 5' RACE reads. Of roughly 110,000 distinct CDR3 sequences in the sample, more than 10% were seen once. Specimen: PBMCs, collected at follow-up. The receptor source for this set is a female donor with early-stage non-small cell lung cancer.

In its sample, this clonotype was seen many times. The V gene is TRBV7-8, the J gene TRBJ1-5; D unresolved. Trimming cost V 5 bases and J 4 bases, with 9 bases left between them. Germline CDR1 SGHVS, CDR2 FQNEAQ. The CDR3 runs 13 residues. CDR3 residues: CASSPQRNQPQHF. In DNA form, the CDR3 reads TGTGCCAGCAGCCCGCAGAGGAATCAGCCCCAGCATTTT.

At least ten counts were recorded for this clonotype. The chain recombines TRBV20-1 with TRBJ1-5; TRBD1 matches 7 bases. Germline CDR1 DFQATT, CDR2 SNEGSKA (reference sequence). The CDR3 has 19 residues. V lost 0 bases to trimming and J lost 4 bases; unmatched junction nucleotides: 18. CDR3 in DNA: TGCAGTGCTAGAGATTTGATCGGGACAGCCAAGAGGGGAAATCAGCCCCAGCATTTT. Its protein product is CSARDLIGTAKRGNQPQHF.

This chain joins TRBV4-2 and TRBJ1-5; TRBD1 matches at 9 bases. The length of the CDR3 is 15 residues. Germline V gene sequence: CDR1 LGHNA, CDR2 YNFKEQ. V was clipped by 3 bases and J by 7 bases; unmatched bases: 7. This CDR3 reads CASSHPGQGGQPQHF. The CDR3 DNA follows: TGTGCCAGCAGCCACCCGGGACAGGGTGGCCAGCCCCAGCATTTT.

This clonotype was detected ten times or more. V is TRBV18 and J is TRBJ2-5, with D unresolved. The CDR3 consists of 13 residues. Trimming took off 3 bases at V and 2 bases at J, with 7 bases between the two ends. From germline, CDR1 is KGHSH and CDR2 LQKENI. The CDR3 nucleotides read TGTGCCAGCTCACCCGGGTTACAAGAGACCCAGTACTTC. Protein sequence: CASSPGLQETQYF.

This clonotype was found many times. The rearrangement links TRBV29-1 to TRBJ2-1; D possibly corresponds to TRBD2 (6 bases). The CDR3 extends over 15 amino acids. Trimming removed 0 bases at V and 5 bases at J, with 14 bases between. CDR1 and CDR2 (germline): SQVTM, ANQGSEA. The CDR3 here is CSVEDGTSSHNEQFF. The CDR3, as DNA: TGCAGCGTTGAAGATGGCACTAGCTCTCACAATGAGCAGTTCTTC.

This clonotype was counted only a few times. This chain joins TRBV11-2 and TRBJ1-6, with D perhaps matching TRBD1 (5 bases). CDR1 is SGHAT, CDR2 FQNNGV, per germline. The ends were cut back, 4 bases at V and 6 bases at J, with 13 bases in the middle. The CDR3 sequence is 15 residues long. CDR3 sequence (DNA): TGTGCCAGCAGCTGGGAGGGGTATGGTAATTCACCCCTCCACTTT. It specifies CASSWEGYGNSPLHF.

The gene calls are TRBV24-1 and TRBJ2-1, with 10 bases lining up with TRBD1. The CDR3 length is 14 residues. Trimming removed 2 bases from V and 16 bases from J; junction bases left unmatched: 10. Looked up from germline, CDR1 is KGHDR and CDR2 is SFDVKD. CDR3 amino acids: CATSDYLWDRGFFF. The DNA for the CDR3 is TGTGCCACCAGTGATTATCTTTGGGACAGGGGATTTTTCTTC.

This clonotype has only a few counts. The rearrangement uses TRBV5-1 and TRBJ1-4, with TRBD1 matching over 7 bases. Germline V gives CDR1 SGHRS, CDR2 YFSETQ. Trimming cost V 1 base and J 7 bases; bases outside gene matches: 7. This CDR3 is 15 amino acids long. CDR3 nucleotide sequence: TGCGCCAGCAGCTTGACAAAGGGGGCCGGTGAAAAACTGTTTTTT. It codes for CASSLTKGAGEKLFF.

This clonotype was detected many times. The chain links TRBV7-6 to TRBJ2-1, with 9 bases matching TRBD2. The V gene end was trimmed by 5 bases and the J gene end by 8 bases; junction bases not matched to a gene: 10. This CDR3 has 15 amino acids. Germline V gene sequence: CDR1 SGHVS, CDR2 FNYEAQ. The CDR3 loop reads CASSPLSGRPHEQFF. CDR3 DNA sequence: TGTGCCAGCAGCCCCCTCAGCGGGAGGCCCCATGAGCAGTTCTTC.

The table lists this clonotype with a few counts. The chain couples TRBV20-1 to TRBJ2-3; TRBD2 aligns across 10 bases. The CDR3 loop spans 14 amino acids. Germline V gene lookup returns CDR1 DFQATT and CDR2 SNEGSKA (reference sequence). V trimming: 6 bases; J trimming: 5 bases; junction bases outside the gene matches: 8. The CDR3 DNA follows: TGCAGTGCGCAGCGGGAGGGCCGGGGAGATACGCAGTATTTT. Translated: CSAQREGRGDTQYF.

The chain is built from TRBV9 and TRBJ2-3; 8 bases fit TRBD1. This CDR3 spans 17 amino acids. Looked up from germline, CDR1 is SGDLS and CDR2 is YYNGEE. J gave up 5 bases and V 0 bases, and 11 bases lay outside the gene matches. DNA of the CDR3: TGTGCCAGCAGCGTAGGGACAGGGACTTATGGGGGAGATACGCAGTATTTT. Its translation: CASSVGTGTYGGDTQYF. Variable domain in full (rest from reference TRBV9 and TRBJ2-3): DSGVTQTPKHLITATGQRVTLRCSPRSGDLSVYWYQQSLDQGLQFLIQYYNGEERAKGNILERFSAQQFPDLHSELNLSSLELGDSALYFCASSVGTGTYGGDTQYFGPGTRLTVL.

The chain uses TRBV28 and TRBJ1-1, with D possibly being TRBD1 (6 bases). V was trimmed by 2 bases and J by 0 bases, leaving 13 bases between them. Germline assignment: CDR1 MDHEN and CDR2 SYDVKM. There are 16 residues in the CDR3. The CDR3 coding sequence is TGTGCCAGCAGTTTACGGGGCACAGGGATGAACACTGAAGCTTTCTTT. Protein: CASSLRGTGMNTEAFF.

This chain connects TRBV7-9 to TRBJ2-7, with 7 bases aligning to TRBD2. V trimming: 0 bases; J trimming: 3 bases; junction bases outside the gene matches: 5. Germline V gene sequence: CDR1 SEHNR, CDR2 FQNEAQ (reference sequence). CDR3 length: 15 amino acids. The CDR3 reads CASSLALAEDYEQYF. The CDR3 DNA sequence: TGTGCCAGCAGCTTAGCTCTAGCGGAGGACTACGAGCAGTACTTC. Using reference TRBV7-9 and TRBJ2-7 for the parts outside the CDR3, the full variable domain is DTGVSQNPRHKITKRGQNVTFRCDPISEHNRLYWYRQTLGQGPEFLTYFQNEAQLEKSRLLSDRFSAERPKGSFSTLEIQRTEQGDSAMYLCASSLALAEDYEQYFGPGTRLTVT.

This clonotype was seen at least ten times. The chain joins TRBV7-6 to TRBJ2-7; D is undetermined. Trimming took off 5 bases at V and 6 bases at J, with 14 bases between the two ends. CDR3 length equals 13 residues. Per the germline V gene, CDR1 is SGHVS and CDR2 is FNYEAQ. Here the CDR3 DNA reads TGTGCCAGCAGCCCGGGCCCTCTACGCGAGCAGTACGTC. This codes for CASSPGPLREQYV.

At least ten counts were recorded for this clonotype. The CDR3 spells CASSPPSTVNTEAFF. The CDR3 DNA sequence: TGTGCCAGCTCACCACCCTCGACAGTGAACACTGAAGCTTTCTTT. The gene calls are TRBV18 and TRBJ1-1; weak D call: TRBD1 (5 bases). The V end lost 0 bases, the J end lost 0 bases, and 8 bases lay between the germline ends. This CDR3 is built from 15 residues. Germline V gives CDR1 KGHSH, CDR2 LQKENI.

The gene calls are TRBV19 and TRBJ2-2; D gene uncertain. Trimming took 6 bases from V and 1 from J, leaving 6 bases between them. This CDR3 spans 13 amino acids. Germline values: CDR1 LNHDA, CDR2 SQIVND (reference sequence). In DNA form, the CDR3 reads TGTGCCAGTAGATCTAGGAACACCGGGGAGCTGTTTTTT. Translating it yields CASRSRNTGELFF.

This clonotype appeared a few times. CDR3 in amino acids: CASSDRNPDGELFF. DNA for the CDR3: TGTGCCAGCAGCGACAGGAACCCGGACGGGGAGCTGTTTTTT. The rearrangement uses TRBV3-1 and TRBJ2-2; D might be TRBD1 (6 bases). The V gene's germline CDR1 is LGHDT and CDR2 YNNKEL (reference sequence). The CDR3 is 14 amino acids. The V gene lost 5 bases and the J gene lost 7 bases, with 14 bases spanning the gap.

The chain combines TRBV14 with TRBJ2-1; D unclear. CDR3 length equals 16 residues. Germline lookup yields CDR1 SGHDN and CDR2 FVKESK. V lost 4 bases and J lost 0, with 13 bases in between. CDR3 sequence: CASSLSGGSSYNEQFF. CDR3 sequence (DNA): TGTGCCAGCAGCCTCTCCGGCGGAAGCTCCTACAATGAGCAGTTCTTC.

CDR3 in DNA: TGTGCCAGCAGCCAAGAATCCCTAGCGGGGGTCACAGATACGCAGTATTTT. Protein sequence: CASSQESLAGVTDTQYF. The chain joins TRBV3-1 to TRBJ2-3; TRBD2 matches at 10 bases. This CDR3 has 17 residues. Germline values: CDR1 LGHDT, CDR2 YNNKEL (reference sequence). Trimming at V came to 0 bases and at J to 2 bases, leaving 5 bases not matched to a gene.

The V gene is TRBV10-1, the J gene TRBJ1-4; perhaps TRBD1 as D (5 bases). The CDR3 has 17 residues. Germline CDR1 and CDR2: WNHNN and SYGVQD (reference sequence). The V and J ends lost 3 bases and 0 bases respectively, with 14 bases between them. The CDR3 sequence: CASSDDAPGTTNEKLFF. CDR3 nucleotides: TGCGCCAGCAGTGACGACGCCCCAGGGACAACTAATGAAAAACTGTTTTTT.

This clonotype was recorded at least ten times. The genes are TRBV9 and TRBJ2-1; D call uncertain. The length of the CDR3 is 16 residues. CDR1 and CDR2 (germline): SGDLS, YYNGEE. V lost 0 bases and J lost 5, with 15 bases in between. The CDR3 spells CASSVEFHFNDNEQFF. CDR3 nucleotides: TGTGCCAGCAGCGTAGAGTTTCACTTCAACGACAATGAGCAGTTCTTC. The entire variable domain, with the rest obtained from reference TRBV9 and TRBJ2-1, is as follows: DSGVTQTPKHLITATGQRVTLRCSPRSGDLSVYWYQQSLDQGLQFLIQYYNGEERAKGNILERFSAQQFPDLHSELNLSSLELGDSALYFCASSVEFHFNDNEQFFGPGTRLTVL.

The chain carries TRBV6-5 and TRBJ1-1; D may be TRBD1 (5 bases). Germline lookup yields CDR1 MNHEY and CDR2 SVGAGI. This CDR3 has 16 residues. The V gene lost 0 bases and the J gene lost 5 bases, with 16 bases spanning the gap. CDR3 DNA sequence: TGTGCCAGCAGTTACTCGTTTACGGACATGCGGACTGAAGCTTTCTTT. It yields the protein CASSYSFTDMRTEAFF.

This clonotype was counted only a few times. V gene TRBV5-8 combines with J gene TRBJ2-7; TRBD1 matches 7 bases. The CDR3 loop spans 17 amino acids. Germline assignment: CDR1 SGHTS and CDR2 YDEGEE. V lost 2 bases to trimming and J lost 0 bases; unmatched junction nucleotides: 11. The DNA for the CDR3 is TGTGCCAGCAGCTTATGGACCGGGACAGATAGCTCCTACGAGCAGTACGTC. Protein sequence: CASSLWTGTDSSYEQYV.

V gene TRBV6-5 combines with J gene TRBJ2-2, with 8 bases fitting TRBD1. V dropped 6 bases and J dropped 7; count of bases not matched to a gene: 10. This CDR3 contains 15 residues. The germline V gene encodes CDR1 MNHEY and CDR2 SVGAGI. Here the CDR3 DNA reads TGTGCCAGCAGAGGAGACAGGGGAAGTGGCGGGGAGCTGTTTTTT. It specifies CASRGDRGSGGELFF.